The present entry profiles one T cell receptor (beta chain) with its context. Its antigen is not identified. The PCR made use of 60 Vbeta and 13 Jbeta primers. Clones were sequenced by immunoSEQ multiplex PCR, and TCRdb holds only the in-frame ones, with some missing. The data hold 80,000 or so clones, with around three quarters observed a single time. This specimen belongs to a study of cytomegalovirus exposure and HLA in healthy donors. Whole-study findings and limits: The likely origin of a cluster of highly shared sequence variants was a sequencing artifact. Of the V segments, some could not be distinguished, including TRBV6-2 and TRBV6-3, and were excluded.

CDR1 is SQVTM and CDR2 is ANQGSEA in the germline V gene. The CDR3 totals 11 residues. V lost 1 base, J lost 8 bases, and 9 bases lay in between. The specimen sequenced was PBMCs. The origin of this receptor is a woman aged 40-49 years in good health and CMV-seronegative. This rearrangement joins TRBV29-1 to TRBJ2-7; D not resolved. The CDR3 here is CSVEGSSQQYF. Written as DNA, the CDR3 is TGCAGCGTTGAAGGGAGTTCCCAGCAGTACTTC.